These 17 T cell receptor beta chains were all obtained from the same sample, sequenced in a study of blood T cells in healthy people across ages (dated by TCRdb to the mid-2010s). The library was built by means of 5' RACE. Sequencing was carried out with an Illumina HiSeq 2500. The second PCR ran for about 7 to 11 cycles and used a J-beta primer mix along with a sample-barcoded 5' primer. The public reads were quality trimmed at Q25 with fastp and then assembled into clones with MiXCR by TCRdb, keeping productive beta chains. Rows with one shared CDR3 protein collapse into an entry with the most common genes and DNA. The sample data list about 970,000 distinct CDR3 sequences, and roughly 50% of these were observed just once. Roughly 23% of the sample is held by the ten biggest clonotypes. The sequenced sample was blood. The receptors originated from a woman aged 55-70 years in good health.

V usage is TRBV20-1 and J usage is TRBJ2-7; 11 nucleotides agree with TRBD2. CDR3 length equals 13 residues. V shed 7 bases and J 5 bases; nucleotides not matched to a gene: 7. Germline CDR1 is DFQATT and CDR2 is SNEGSKA (reference sequence). In DNA, the CDR3 is TGCAGTGTAGCGGGAGGGCCTAGGGACGAGCAGTACTTC. This gives the protein CSVAGGPRDEQYF.

The chain employs TRBV7-2 and TRBJ1-2, with D unresolved. V lost 5 bases and J lost 7, with 17 bases in between. Per germline, CDR1 SGHTA and CDR2 FQGNSA. The CDR3 loop spans 14 amino acids. This CDR3 is CASSLRRGSGGYTF. Here the CDR3 DNA reads TGTGCCAGCAGCCTCCGTAGAGGGTCAGGTGGCTACACCTTC.

This chain links TRBV6-5 with TRBJ2-7; D not certain. Germline-derived CDR1 and CDR2 are MNHEY and SVGAGI. The CDR3 contains 16 residues. V shed 0 bases and J shed 0 bases, with 12 bases lying between them. The CDR3 coding sequence is TGTGCCAGCAGTTACTCGGTGGGCGAAAGCTCCTACGAGCAGTACTTC. Protein sequence: CASSYSVGESSYEQYF.

The chain recombines TRBV7-6 with TRBJ2-4; D is perhaps TRBD2 (6 bases). Germline CDR1 is SGHVS and CDR2 is FNYEAQ. This CDR3 is 14 amino acids long. V lost 0 bases and J lost 9, with 12 bases in between. CDR3 protein: CASSLAGEAGIQYF. The CDR3 DNA sequence: TGTGCCAGCAGCTTAGCCGGGGAGGCGGGCATTCAGTACTTC.

This clonotype turned up a few times. The J gene is TRBJ2-3, the V gene TRBV7-9, with TRBD1 identical over 9 bases. The J segment lost 6 bases and the V segment lost 11 bases, leaving 9 bases of the junction unmatched. The CDR3 totals 13 residues. Germline lookup yields CDR1 SEHNR and CDR2 FQNEAQ (reference sequence). In DNA, the CDR3 is TGTGCCTACAACAGGGGGCAGGGGGATACGCAGTATTTT. Amino acids: CAYNRGQGDTQYF.

V gene TRBV29-1 combines with J gene TRBJ1-2; D remains ambiguous. The germline V gene has CDR1 SQVTM and CDR2 ANQGSEA. Trimming removed 4 bases from V and 3 bases from J, with 6 bases in between. The CDR3 consists of 11 residues. CDR3: CSVVLDYGYTF. The CDR3 nucleotides are TGCAGCGTTGTGCTAGACTATGGCTACACCTTC.

CDR3: CASSRGEHTQYF. CDR3 DNA sequence: TGTGCCAGCAGCCGAGGGGAGCATACGCAGTATTTT. The chain couples TRBV13 to TRBJ2-3; either TRBD1 or TRBD2 may supply D (5 bases each). The CDR3 is 12 amino acids. Germline V CDR1 and CDR2: PRHDT, FYEKMQ (reference sequence). V gave up 5 bases and J gave up 7 bases, with 10 bases separating them.

The chain employs TRBV5-1 and TRBJ2-1; D is undetermined. The CDR3 extends over 15 amino acids. Trimming took 5 bases from V and 4 from J, leaving 16 bases between them. Germline V gives CDR1 SGHRS, CDR2 YFSETQ. As DNA, the CDR3 is TGCGCCAGCAGTCCCCGAGGACGGCATTACAATGAGCAGTTCTTC. This gives the protein CASSPRGRHYNEQFF.

This clonotype came up a few times. The chain combines TRBV6-5 with TRBJ1-4; D unresolved. Deletions cut 0 bases from V and 1 base from J, with 12 bases between. Germline CDR1 is MNHEY and CDR2 is SVGAGI. This CDR3 has 17 residues. The CDR3 nucleotides are TGTGCCAGCAGTTACTCCTGGGGTCGCATAACTAATGAAAAACTGTTTTTT. The encoded protein is CASSYSWGRITNEKLFF.

This chain links TRBV4-2 with TRBJ1-6; D possibly corresponds to TRBD1 (6 bases). CDR1 LGHNA and CDR2 YNFKEQ come from the germline V gene. V shed 3 bases and J shed 7 bases, with 16 bases lying between them. This CDR3 has 16 residues. In nucleotides, the CDR3 is TGTGCCAGCAGCCATCTTCGACAGGACGGCAATTCACCCCTCCACTTT. This encodes CASSHLRQDGNSPLHF.

CDR3 nucleotides: TGTGCCAGCACCAGACTAGCGTACTCCTACAATGAGCAGTTCTTC. Its translation: CASTRLAYSYNEQFF. This chain connects TRBV27 to TRBJ2-1, with TRBD2 matching over 8 bases. CDR3 length equals 15 residues. V gave up 7 bases and J gave up 0 bases; unmatched junction bases: 5. Germline V gives CDR1 MNHEY, CDR2 SMNVEV (reference sequence).

The rearrangement uses TRBV20-1 and TRBJ2-5; a weak D match, TRBD1 (5 bases). With the DNA end fitting TRBJ2-7 better, the J assignment may be wrong. This CDR3 spans 11 amino acids. The germline gives CDR1 DFQATT, CDR2 SNEGSKA (reference sequence). Here the CDR3 reads CSGQGSYEQYF. In DNA, the CDR3 is TGCAGTGGGCAGGGCTCGTACGAGCAGTACTTC.

This clonotype was counted between two and nine times. The V gene is TRBV29-1, the J gene TRBJ2-3, with D possibly TRBD2 on 6 matching bases. The CDR3 length is 14 residues. Germline V gene sequence: CDR1 SQVTM, CDR2 ANQGSEA. The V end lost 6 bases, the J end lost 0 bases, and 13 bases lay between the germline ends. The CDR3 protein is CSVSPGSSTDTQYF. CDR3 sequence (DNA): TGCAGCGTATCCCCCGGGAGTAGCACAGATACGCAGTATTTT.

The rearrangement links TRBV6-1 to TRBJ2-4; D might be TRBD2 (5 bases). The closer fit of TRBJ2-7 to the DNA end suggests the J call may be wrong. In germline, CDR1 is MNHNS, CDR2 SASEGT. This CDR3 is 13 amino acids long. This CDR3 is CASRRLVEVEQYF. The CDR3 region has the DNA TGTGCCAGTAGGAGGCTTGTAGAAGTCGAGCAGTACTTC.

V gene TRBV20-1 combines with J gene TRBJ2-7; D may be TRBD2 (5 bases). V was trimmed by 4 bases and J by 3 bases, leaving 22 bases between them. The CDR3 sequence is 16 residues long. Germline CDR1 DFQATT, CDR2 SNEGSKA (reference sequence). CDR3 loop: CSATSPGNMGFYEQYF. For the CDR3, the DNA is TGCAGTGCTACTTCCCCGGGGAATATGGGTTTCTACGAGCAGTACTTC.

J is TRBJ2-3 and V is TRBV19; 7 bases agree with TRBD1. V dropped 1 base and J dropped 2; count of bases not matched to a gene: 6. This CDR3 contains 16 residues. Germline V gives CDR1 LNHDA, CDR2 SQIVND (reference sequence). This chain's CDR3 is CASSIGGQRYTDTQYF. CDR3 nucleotide sequence: TGTGCCAGTAGTATAGGGGGACAGCGTTACACAGATACGCAGTATTTT.

The V and J genes are TRBV20-1 and TRBJ1-2, with no clear D. V was pared by 1 base and J by 2 bases, with 8 bases between. Germline V gives CDR1 DFQATT, CDR2 SNEGSKA (reference sequence). This CDR3 is built from 13 residues. The CDR3 loop is CSARARQNYGYTF. The DNA of the CDR3 is TGCAGTGCTAGAGCTCGGCAGAACTATGGCTACACCTTC.